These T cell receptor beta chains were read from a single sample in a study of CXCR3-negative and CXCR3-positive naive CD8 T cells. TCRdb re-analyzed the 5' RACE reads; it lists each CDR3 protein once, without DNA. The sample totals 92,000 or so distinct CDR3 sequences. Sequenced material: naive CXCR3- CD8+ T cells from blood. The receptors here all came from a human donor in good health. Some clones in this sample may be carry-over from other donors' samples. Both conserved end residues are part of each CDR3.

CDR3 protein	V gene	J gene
CASSGGLAHNEQFF	TRBV5-4	TRBJ2-1
CAISPGWVTGELFF	TRBV19	TRBJ2-2
CSVLTLAGGNNEQFF	TRBV29-1	TRBJ2-1
CASSSGPANEQFF	TRBV2	TRBJ2-1
CSVSQGSLDEQYF	TRBV29-1	TRBJ2-7
CASSSRTGESNSPLHF	TRBV7-9	TRBJ1-6
CASNPGGNTEAFF	TRBV19	TRBJ1-1
CAWSGGQGRTEAFF	TRBV30	TRBJ1-1
CASSIESVYEQYF	TRBV28	TRBJ2-7
CSAYQGASYEQYF	TRBV29-1	TRBJ2-7
CASSSPGLDEQFF	TRBV12-3/TRBV12-4	TRBJ2-1
CASSPNGQGNYEQYF	TRBV13	TRBJ2-7
CASSLYRERQRTSGTYEQYF	TRBV27	TRBJ2-7
CASSPSTGGSYNEQFF	TRBV7-9	TRBJ2-1
CASSERAEEETQYF	TRBV25-1	TRBJ2-5
CASSLGGYLEHEQFF	TRBV7-9	TRBJ2-1
CASSNRDRDYEQYF	TRBV7-9	TRBJ2-7
CSVGGGLAGDDTRYF	TRBV29-1	TRBJ2-3
CASSVVDRGSYGYTF	TRBV9	TRBJ1-2
CSARDPSLSTDTQYF	TRBV20-1	TRBJ2-3
CASSLGLAGEGWSAYNEQFF	TRBV28	TRBJ2-1
CSVEDRAGANHVSYNEQFF	TRBV29-1	TRBJ2-1
CASTVRPDRVSNTGELFF	TRBV5-6	TRBJ2-2
CASSKDSGNTIYF	TRBV12-3/TRBV12-4	TRBJ1-3
CASSPPGHTEAFF	TRBV7-9	TRBJ1-1
CSASKIEGYSETQYF	TRBV20-1	TRBJ2-5
CASSSQDGTHEQFF	TRBV9	TRBJ2-1
CSAPVALWDEQFF	TRBV20-1	TRBJ2-1
CSVRDRTTNEQFF	TRBV29-1	TRBJ2-1
CSARAGTGWYEQYF	TRBV20-1	TRBJ2-7
CASSLFGRGSEQYF	TRBV28	TRBJ2-7
CASSLTGSTNEQFF	TRBV7-3	TRBJ2-1